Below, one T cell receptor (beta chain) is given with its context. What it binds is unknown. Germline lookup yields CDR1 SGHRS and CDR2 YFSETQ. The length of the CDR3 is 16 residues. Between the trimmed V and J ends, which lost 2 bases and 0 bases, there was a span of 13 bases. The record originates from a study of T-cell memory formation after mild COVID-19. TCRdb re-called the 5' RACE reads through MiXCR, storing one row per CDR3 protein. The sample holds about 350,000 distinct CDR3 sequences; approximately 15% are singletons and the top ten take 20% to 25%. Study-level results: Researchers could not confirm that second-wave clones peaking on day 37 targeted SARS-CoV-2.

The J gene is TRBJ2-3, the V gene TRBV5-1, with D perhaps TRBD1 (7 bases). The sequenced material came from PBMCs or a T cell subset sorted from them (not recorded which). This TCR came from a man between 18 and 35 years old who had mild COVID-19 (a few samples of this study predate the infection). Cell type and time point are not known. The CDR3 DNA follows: TGCGCCAGCAGCTTCTCGACAGGGACTAGCACAGATACGCAGTATTTT. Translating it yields CASSFSTGTSTDTQYF.